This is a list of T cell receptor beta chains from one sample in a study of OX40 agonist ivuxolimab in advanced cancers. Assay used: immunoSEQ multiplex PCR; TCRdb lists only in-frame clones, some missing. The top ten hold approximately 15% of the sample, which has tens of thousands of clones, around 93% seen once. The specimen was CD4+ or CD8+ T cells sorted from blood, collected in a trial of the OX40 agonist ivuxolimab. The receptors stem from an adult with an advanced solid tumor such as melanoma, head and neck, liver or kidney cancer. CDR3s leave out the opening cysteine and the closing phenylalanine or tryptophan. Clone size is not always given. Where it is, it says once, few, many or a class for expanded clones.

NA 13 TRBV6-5 ASSSAGTVTGELF
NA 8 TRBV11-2 ASGNEKLF
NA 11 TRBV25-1 ASSGAGQGTAF
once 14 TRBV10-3 AISEFFEDSNQPQH
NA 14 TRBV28 ASSLRLAGNTGELF
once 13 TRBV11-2 ASSVSGRAADTQY
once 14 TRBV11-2 ASSLVGPYPKETQY
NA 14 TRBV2 ASEKPGTSGTYEQY
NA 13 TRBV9 ASSGHRVRGETQY
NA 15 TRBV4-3 ASSQLPPEGIGNEQF
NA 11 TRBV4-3 ASSHETGYEQY
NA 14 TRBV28 ASSLLRESSYNEQF
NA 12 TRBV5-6 ASSLGRPSYEQY
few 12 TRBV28 ASSADTQFREQY
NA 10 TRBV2 ASSEGVTEAF
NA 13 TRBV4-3 ASSQGNAGNYGYT
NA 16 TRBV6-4 ASSDSMTSGSSYNEQF
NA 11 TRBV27 ASWTNPYNEQF
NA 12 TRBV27 ASSLSGQVGEQY
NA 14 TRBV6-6 ASSYVLAGSTDTQY
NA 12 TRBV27 ASSLEGAGTEAF
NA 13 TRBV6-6 ASSYSDSGSYEQY
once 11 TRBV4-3 ASSQGAGSEQF
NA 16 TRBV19 ASSDPGQGLHETYGYT
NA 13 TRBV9 ASSVEETGNNEQY
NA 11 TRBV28 GTDSPGANVLT
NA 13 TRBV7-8 ASSLGLAGRETQY
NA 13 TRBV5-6 ASSLALAGNNEQF
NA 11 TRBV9 ASSVANGEAQY
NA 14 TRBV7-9 ASSLSFGSGANVLT
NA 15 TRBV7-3 ASSSGTSELIYNEQF
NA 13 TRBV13 ASSRRESSYNEQF
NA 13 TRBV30 AWGSFSPGTNEQF
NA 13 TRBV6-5 ASSSHVDSNQPQH
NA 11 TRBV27 ASSLQSHQPQH
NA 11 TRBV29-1 SVWTLLEETQY
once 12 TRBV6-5 ASSYSGQRWTAF
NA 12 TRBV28 ASSRGGSYNEQF
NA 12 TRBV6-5 ASSRTGEIYGYT
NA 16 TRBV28 ASSSPRGEPGVSYEQY
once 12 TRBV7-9 ASTVAGGPHEQY